The rows below give T cell receptor beta chains drawn from one sample of a study of T cell responses to AZD1222 COVID-19 vaccine. Clones were read by immunoSEQ multiplex PCR, and TCRdb kept only the in-frame ones, dropping some. Of over 90,000 clones in the sample, 80% to 90% were seen once. Sequenced here: peripheral blood, sampled on day 0 of AZD1222 vaccination. Source of these receptors: an adult in good health. Each CDR3 is given with its conserved first and last residue. A D gene is named only where the DNA matches it firmly. Size values are once, few and many counts, or a class for expanded clones, and some rows have none.

clone_size | j_call | v_call | d_call | cdr3_aa | cdr3_nt
NA | TRBJ2-7 | TRBV7-6 | TRBD2 | CASSLRGEGPYEQYF | TGTGCCAGCAGCTTAAGAGGGGAGGGGCCCTACGAGCAGTACTTC
few | TRBJ1-4 | TRBV14 | NA | CASSPFAGGRGNEKLFF | TGTGCCAGCAGCCCCTTCGCGGGGGGCAGGGGTAATGAAAAACTGTTTTTT
NA | TRBJ1-6 | TRBV15 | NA | CATSRTGLNSPLHF | TGTGCCACCAGCAGGACAGGCCTTAATTCACCCCTCCACTTT
NA | TRBJ1-2 | TRBV27 | NA | CASSLSQYYGYTF | TGTGCCAGCAGTTTGAGCCAGTACTATGGCTACACCTTC
NA | TRBJ1-1 | TRBV7-9 | TRBD1 | CASEKGAGEAFF | TGTGCCAGCGAGAAGGGGGCAGGTGAAGCTTTCTTT
NA | TRBJ2-3 | TRBV5-1 | TRBD2 | CASSGKREPPSDTQYF | TGCGCCAGCTCAGGCAAGCGGGAGCCACCCTCGGATACGCAGTATTTT
NA | TRBJ2-7 | TRBV9 | NA | CASSVRGEWSYEQYF | TGTGCCAGCAGCGTACGCGGGGAGTGGTCCTACGAGCAGTACTTC
NA | TRBJ2-7 | TRBV11-2 | NA | CASSYKQGYSYEQYF | TGTGCCAGCAGTTATAAGCAGGGATACTCCTACGAGCAGTACTTC
few | TRBJ1-5 | TRBV19 | NA | CAMSRDRNQPQHF | TGTGCCATGAGCAGGGATCGCAATCAGCCCCAGCATTTT
few | TRBJ1-1 | TRBV6-5 | NA | CASSLFQVNTEAFF | TGTGCCAGCAGCCTGTTTCAAGTGAACACTGAAGCTTTCTTT
NA | TRBJ1-3 | TRBV20-1 | NA | CSASPTGTSGNTIYF | TGCAGTGCTAGTCCCACAGGGACCTCTGGAAACACCATATATTTT
NA | TRBJ1-5 | TRBV28 | NA | CASSRNQPQHF | TGTGCCAGCAGCCGAAATCAGCCCCAGCATTTT
NA | TRBJ1-4 | TRBV4-3 | TRBD1 | CASSRRDSSNEKLFF | TGCGCCAGCAGCCGCCGGGACAGTTCTAATGAAAAACTGTTTTTT
once | TRBJ2-6 | TRBV19 | NA | CASNPDGYSGANVLTF | TGTGCCAGTAACCCTGACGGATACTCTGGGGCCAACGTCCTGACTTTC
NA | TRBJ2-5 | TRBV24-1 | NA | CATGLGETQYF | TGTGCCACCGGTTTAGGGGAGACCCAGTACTTC
NA | TRBJ2-3 | TRBV6-1 | NA | CASSEREGGTYTDTQYF | TGTGCCAGCAGTGAAAGGGAAGGGGGAACTTACACAGATACGCAGTATTTT
NA | TRBJ2-7 | TRBV7-2 | NA | CASSRGRTDSYEQYF | TGTGCCAGCAGCCGTGGCAGGACGGACTCCTACGAGCAGTACTTC
NA | TRBJ1-6 | TRBV5-5 | NA | CASSLARVSSYNSPLHF | TGTGCCAGCAGCTTGGCCAGGGTGAGCTCCTATAATTCACCCCTCCACTTT
NA | TRBJ1-5 | TRBV10-3 | NA | CAISESGGLNQPQHF | TGTGCCATCAGTGAGTCCGGGGGACTCAATCAGCCCCAGCATTTT
NA | TRBJ2-5 | TRBV10-1 | NA | CASSDKVAGQETQYF | TGCGCCAGCAGTGATAAGGTCGCGGGACAAGAGACCCAGTACTTC
NA | TRBJ1-1 | TRBV10-3 | NA | CAISERETSGEAFF | TGTGCCATCAGTGAAAGGGAAACGTCGGGTGAAGCTTTCTTT